This TCR beta chain came from a study of Ad26.COV2.S vaccination and SARS-CoV-2 variants. Study at large: Of the COV1001 trial arms, the Ad26.COV2.S arm included the donor. General study points: Post-vaccination spike-specific CD8+ and CD4+ T cell responses reportedly had substantial breadth. There was a possibility that the TCR breadth and depth analyses underestimated total T cell responses. Vaccine recipients posted higher spike-specific TCR breadth than their placebo counterparts.

Using immunoSEQ multiplex PCR, the repertoire was profiled, and TCRdb retains in-frame clones only, with some absent. The table includes just over 350,000 clones, approximately 81% detected once. In germline, CDR1 is SQVTM, CDR2 ANQGSEA. V lost 7 bases, J lost 3 bases, and 19 bases lay in between. The CDR3 runs 15 residues. A few counts support this clone. What it binds is not known. Treatment specified: roughly 19 received Ad26.COV2.S at low or high dose, single or two shots; about 5 received placebo; per-sample allocation not given. Repertoires come from day 63 after the first vaccine or placebo injection.

Sequenced material: peripheral blood, taken in a trial of Ad26.COV2.S vaccine versus placebo. The rearrangement links TRBV29-1 to TRBJ1-3; no clear D. The receptor comes from a person between 18 and 60 years old who received the Ad26.COV2.S COVID-19 vaccine or a placebo. The CDR3: CSASFFGEGGNTIYF. CDR3 DNA sequence: TGCAGCGCCTCTTTTTTCGGGGAGGGTGGAAACACCATATATTTT. The entire variable domain, with the rest obtained from reference TRBV29-1 and TRBJ1-3, is as follows: SAVISQKPSRDICQRGTSLTIQCQVDSQVTMMFWYRQQPGQSLTLIATANQGSEATYESGFVIDKFPISRPNLTFSTLTVSNMSPEDSSIYLCSASFFGEGGNTIYFGEGSWLTVV.